This T cell receptor (beta chain) is from a study of blood T cell repertoires in COVID-19. Background on the study: Samples came from the United States, Italy and Spain, spanning acute and convalescent COVID-19.

CDR1 MNHEY and CDR2 SVGAGI come from the germline V gene. The CDR3 runs 13 residues. J gave up 5 bases and V 3 bases, and 3 bases lay outside the gene matches. Original handling: Nucleated cell counts were estimated from reference gene primer amplification. Clones were read by immunoSEQ multiplex PCR, and TCRdb kept only the in-frame ones, dropping some. D and trimming were read from the DNA, whereas the V and J calls and clone size are those reported in that table. The sample includes roughly 69,000 clones, nearly 90% of them seen just once. The source of this sequence is a man in his forties or fifties with acute or convalescent COVID-19. This chain uses TRBV6-5 with TRBJ1-1; 7 nucleotides line up with TRBD1. Sequencing used peripheral blood. CDR3 in amino acids: CASSYSTGTEAFF. CDR3 nucleotides: TGTGCCAGCAGTTATTCGACAGGGACTGAAGCTTTCTTT.